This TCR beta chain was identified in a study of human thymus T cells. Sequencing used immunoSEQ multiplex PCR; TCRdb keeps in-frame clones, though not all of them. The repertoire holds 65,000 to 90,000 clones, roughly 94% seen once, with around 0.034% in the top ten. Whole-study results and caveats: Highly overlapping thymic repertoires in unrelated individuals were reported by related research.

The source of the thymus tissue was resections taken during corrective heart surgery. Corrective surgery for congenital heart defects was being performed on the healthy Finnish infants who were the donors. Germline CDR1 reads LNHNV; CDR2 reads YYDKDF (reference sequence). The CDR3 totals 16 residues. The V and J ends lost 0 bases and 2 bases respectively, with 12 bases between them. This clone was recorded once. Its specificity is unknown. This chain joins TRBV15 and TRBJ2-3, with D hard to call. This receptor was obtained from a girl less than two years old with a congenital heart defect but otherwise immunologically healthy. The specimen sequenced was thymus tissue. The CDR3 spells CATSRERAKHTDTQYF. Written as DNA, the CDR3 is TGTGCCACCAGCAGAGAAAGGGCTAAGCACACAGATACGCAGTATTTT. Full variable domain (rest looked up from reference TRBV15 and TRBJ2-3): DAMVIQNPRYQVTQFGKPVTLSCSQTLNHNVMYWYQQKSSQAPKLLFHYYDKDFNNEADTPDNFQSRRPNTSFCFLDIRSPGLGDTAMYLCATSRERAKHTDTQYFGPGTRLTVL.